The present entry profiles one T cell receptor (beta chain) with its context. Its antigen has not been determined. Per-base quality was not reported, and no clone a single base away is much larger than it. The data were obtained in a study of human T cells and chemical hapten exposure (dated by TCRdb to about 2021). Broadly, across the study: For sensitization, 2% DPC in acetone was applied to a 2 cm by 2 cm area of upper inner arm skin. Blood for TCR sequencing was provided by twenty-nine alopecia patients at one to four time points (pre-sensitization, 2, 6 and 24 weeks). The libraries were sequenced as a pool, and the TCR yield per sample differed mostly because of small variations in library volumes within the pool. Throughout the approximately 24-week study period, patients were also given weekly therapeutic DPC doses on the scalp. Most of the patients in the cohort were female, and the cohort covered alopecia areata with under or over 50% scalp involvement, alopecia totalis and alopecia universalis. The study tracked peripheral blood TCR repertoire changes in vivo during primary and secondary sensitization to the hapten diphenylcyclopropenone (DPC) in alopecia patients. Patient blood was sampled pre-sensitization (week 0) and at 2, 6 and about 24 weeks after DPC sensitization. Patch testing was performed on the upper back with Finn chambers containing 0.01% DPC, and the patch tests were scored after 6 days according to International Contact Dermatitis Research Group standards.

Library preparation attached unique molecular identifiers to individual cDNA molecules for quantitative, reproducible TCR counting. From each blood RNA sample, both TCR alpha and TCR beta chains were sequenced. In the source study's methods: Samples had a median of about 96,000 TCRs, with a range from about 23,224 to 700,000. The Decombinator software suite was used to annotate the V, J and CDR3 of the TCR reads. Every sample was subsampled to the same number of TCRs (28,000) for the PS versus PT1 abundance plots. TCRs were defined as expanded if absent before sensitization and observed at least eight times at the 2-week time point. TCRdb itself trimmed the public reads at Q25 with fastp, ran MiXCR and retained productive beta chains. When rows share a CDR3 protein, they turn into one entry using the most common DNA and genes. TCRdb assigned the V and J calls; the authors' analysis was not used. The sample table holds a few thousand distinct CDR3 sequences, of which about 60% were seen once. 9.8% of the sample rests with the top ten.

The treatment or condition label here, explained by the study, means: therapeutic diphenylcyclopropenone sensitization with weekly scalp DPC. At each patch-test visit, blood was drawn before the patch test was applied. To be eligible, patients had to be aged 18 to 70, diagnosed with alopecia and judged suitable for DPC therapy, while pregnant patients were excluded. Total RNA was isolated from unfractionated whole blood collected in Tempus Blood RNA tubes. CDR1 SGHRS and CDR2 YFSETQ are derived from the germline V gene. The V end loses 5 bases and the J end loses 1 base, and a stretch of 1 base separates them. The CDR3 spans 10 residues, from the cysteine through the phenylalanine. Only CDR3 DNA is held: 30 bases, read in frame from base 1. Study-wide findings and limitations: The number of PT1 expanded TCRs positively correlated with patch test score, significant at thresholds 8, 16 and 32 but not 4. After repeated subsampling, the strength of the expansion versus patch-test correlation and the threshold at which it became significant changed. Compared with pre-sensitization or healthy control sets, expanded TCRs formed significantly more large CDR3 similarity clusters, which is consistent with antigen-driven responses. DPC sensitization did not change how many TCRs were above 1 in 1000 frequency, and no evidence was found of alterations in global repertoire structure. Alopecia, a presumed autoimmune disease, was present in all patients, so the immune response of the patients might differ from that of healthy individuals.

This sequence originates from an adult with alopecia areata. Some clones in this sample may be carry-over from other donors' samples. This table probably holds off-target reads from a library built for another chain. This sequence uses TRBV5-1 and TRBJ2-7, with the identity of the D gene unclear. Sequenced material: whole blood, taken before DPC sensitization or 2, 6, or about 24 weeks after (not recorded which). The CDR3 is CASRSYEQYF. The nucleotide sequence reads TGCGCCAGCAGGTCCTACGAGCAGTACTTC.